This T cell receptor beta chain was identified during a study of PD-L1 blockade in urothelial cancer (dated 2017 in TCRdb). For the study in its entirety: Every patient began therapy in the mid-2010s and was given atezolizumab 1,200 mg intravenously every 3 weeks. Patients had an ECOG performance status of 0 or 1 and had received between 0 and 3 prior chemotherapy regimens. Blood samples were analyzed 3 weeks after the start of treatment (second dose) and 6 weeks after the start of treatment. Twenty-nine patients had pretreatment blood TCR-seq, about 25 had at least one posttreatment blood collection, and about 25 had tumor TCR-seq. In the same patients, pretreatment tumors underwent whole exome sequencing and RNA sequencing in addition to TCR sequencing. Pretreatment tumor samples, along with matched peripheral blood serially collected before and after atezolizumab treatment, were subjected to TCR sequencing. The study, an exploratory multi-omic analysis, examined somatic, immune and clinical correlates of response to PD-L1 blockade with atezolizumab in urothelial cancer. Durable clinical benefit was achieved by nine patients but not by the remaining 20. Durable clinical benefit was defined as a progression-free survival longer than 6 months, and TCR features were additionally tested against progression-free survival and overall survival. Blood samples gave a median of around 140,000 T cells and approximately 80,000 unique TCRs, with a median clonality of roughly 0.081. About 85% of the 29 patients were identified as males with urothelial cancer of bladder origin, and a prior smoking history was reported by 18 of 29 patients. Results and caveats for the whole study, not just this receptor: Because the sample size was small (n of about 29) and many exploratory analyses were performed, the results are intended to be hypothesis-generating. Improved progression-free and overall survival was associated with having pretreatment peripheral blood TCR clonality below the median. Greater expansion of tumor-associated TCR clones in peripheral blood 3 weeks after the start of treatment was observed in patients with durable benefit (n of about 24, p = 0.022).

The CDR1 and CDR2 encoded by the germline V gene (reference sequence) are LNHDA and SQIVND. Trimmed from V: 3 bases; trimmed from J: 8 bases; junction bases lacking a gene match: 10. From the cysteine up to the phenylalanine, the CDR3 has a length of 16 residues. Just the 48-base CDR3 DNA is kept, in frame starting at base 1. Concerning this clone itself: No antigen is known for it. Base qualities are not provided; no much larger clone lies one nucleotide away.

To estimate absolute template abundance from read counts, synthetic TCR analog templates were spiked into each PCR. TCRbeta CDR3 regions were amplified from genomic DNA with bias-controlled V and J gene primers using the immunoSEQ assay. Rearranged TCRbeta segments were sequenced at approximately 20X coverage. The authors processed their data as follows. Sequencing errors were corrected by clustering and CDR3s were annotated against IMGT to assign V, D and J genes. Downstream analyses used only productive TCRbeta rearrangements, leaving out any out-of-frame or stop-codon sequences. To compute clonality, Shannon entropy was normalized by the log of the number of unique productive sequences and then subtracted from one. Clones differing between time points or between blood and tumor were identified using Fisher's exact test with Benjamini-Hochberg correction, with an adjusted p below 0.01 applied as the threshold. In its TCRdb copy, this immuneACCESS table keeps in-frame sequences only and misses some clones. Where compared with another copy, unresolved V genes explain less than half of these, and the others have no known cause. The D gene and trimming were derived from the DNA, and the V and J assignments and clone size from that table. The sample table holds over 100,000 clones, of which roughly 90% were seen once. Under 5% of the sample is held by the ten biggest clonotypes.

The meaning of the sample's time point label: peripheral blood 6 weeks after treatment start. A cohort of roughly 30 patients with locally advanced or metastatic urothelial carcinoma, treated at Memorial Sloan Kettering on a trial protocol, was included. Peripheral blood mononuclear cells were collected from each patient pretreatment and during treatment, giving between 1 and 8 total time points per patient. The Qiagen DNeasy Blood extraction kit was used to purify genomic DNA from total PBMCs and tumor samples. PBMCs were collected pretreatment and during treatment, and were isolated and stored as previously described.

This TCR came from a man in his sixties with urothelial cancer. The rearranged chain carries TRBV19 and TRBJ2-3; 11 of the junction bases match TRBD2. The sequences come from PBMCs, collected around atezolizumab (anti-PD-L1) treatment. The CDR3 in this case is CASSIVTSGGSGTQYF. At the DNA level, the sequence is TGTGCCAGTAGTATCGTTACTAGCGGGGGCAGCGGTACGCAGTATTTT.